The rows below give T cell receptor beta chains drawn from one sample of a study of cytomegalovirus exposure and HLA in healthy donors. TCRdb's copy holds only in-frame clones and misses some; the assay was immunoSEQ multiplex PCR. The repertoire includes about 180,000 clones, roughly 82% of them detected once, and around 0.46% sits in the top ten. Sequenced input: PBMCs. The receptor set was obtained from a woman aged 45-59 years in good health and CMV-seronegative. The CDR3 runs from the conserved cysteine through the conserved F or W. A D gene is named only where the DNA matches it firmly. Clone size, where shown, is once, few, many, or a class for clones that have expanded.

abundance	v_gene	d_gene	len	j_gene	CDR3aa	CDR3nt
few	TRBV5-1	-	13	TRBJ2-1	CASSLDRYNEQFF	TGCGCCAGCAGCTTGGATAGATACAATGAGCAGTTCTTC
-	TRBV5-4	TRBD1	13	TRBJ2-7	CASSPGQGNEQYF	TGTGCCAGCAGCCCTGGACAGGGAAACGAGCAGTACTTC
-	TRBV28	TRBD2	15	TRBJ2-2	CASSFPGRATGELFF	TGTGCCAGCAGTTTTCCAGGGAGGGCCACCGGGGAGCTGTTTTTT
-	TRBV15	TRBD2	15	TRBJ2-3	CATTGLAGGPDTQYF	TGTGCCACCACCGGACTAGCGGGGGGGCCAGATACGCAGTATTTT
-	TRBV4-1	-	14	TRBJ1-6	CASSQEGGNSPLHF	TGCGCCAGCAGCCAAGAGGGGGGTAATTCACCCCTCCACTTT
-	TRBV28	-	13	TRBJ2-7	CASSLSSYYEQYF	TGTGCCAGCAGTTTATCCTCTTATTACGAGCAGTACTTC
-	TRBV7-9	TRBD2	15	TRBJ2-3	CASSFGTRVGDTQYF	TGTGCCAGCAGCTTCGGGACTAGGGTTGGAGATACGCAGTATTTT
-	TRBV15	TRBD1	14	TRBJ1-2	CATSRDRGRYGYTF	TGTGCCACCAGCAGGGACAGGGGGCGTTATGGCTACACCTTC
once	TRBV28	TRBD1	15	TRBJ1-1	CASRIRQGVSTEAFF	TGTGCCAGCAGAATACGACAGGGGGTGTCTACTGAAGCTTTCTTT
-	TRBV28	-	15	TRBJ1-2	CASSPDRRANYGYTF	TGTGCCAGCAGTCCGGACAGACGAGCTAACTATGGCTACACCTTC
-	TRBV7-2	-	18	TRBJ1-3	CASSFHFPPGWKENTIYF	TGTGCCAGCAGCTTTCACTTCCCCCCCGGCTGGAAGGAGAACACCATATATTTT
-	TRBV28	-	12	TRBJ1-4	CASSITAGKLFF	TGTGCCAGCAGCATCACAGCGGGAAAACTGTTTTTT
once	TRBV6-5	-	13	TRBJ1-2	CASGQGAGEAYTF	TGTGCCAGCGGCCAAGGGGCGGGGGAAGCCTACACCTTC
once	TRBV5-1	TRBD1	19	TRBJ2-1	CASSLTIKDRQRKGNEQFF	TGCGCCAGCAGCTTGACTATAAAGGACAGGCAGAGAAAAGGCAATGAGCAGTTCTTC
-	TRBV2	TRBD2	16	TRBJ2-5	CASPPPETSGRETQYF	TGTGCCAGCCCACCACCCGAAACTAGCGGCCGAGAGACCCAGTACTTC
once	TRBV2	TRBD1	16	TRBJ1-3	CASRGLPGQGTDTTYF	TGTGCCAGCAGAGGACTACCGGGACAGGGGACTGACACCACATATTTT
-	TRBV6-1	-	12	TRBJ2-4	CASIDASGGQYF	TGTGCCAGCATAGACGCATCTGGCGGTCAGTACTTC
-	TRBV21-1	-	14	TRBJ1-5	CAILRKGGEQPQHF	TGTGCCATTTTAAGAAAAGGAGGGGAACAGCCCCAGCATTTT
-	TRBV7-3	-	13	TRBJ2-1	CASGSGATNEQFF	TGTGCCAGTGGTAGCGGAGCGACCAATGAGCAGTTCTTC
-	TRBV9	TRBD1	18	TRBJ1-2	CASSVVPVGTGANYGYTF	TGTGCCAGCAGCGTAGTCCCAGTAGGGACAGGGGCTAACTATGGCTACACCTTC
few	TRBV28	-	14	TRBJ2-2	CASSSGQNTGELFF	TGTGCCAGCAGTTCGGGACAGAACACCGGGGAGCTGTTTTTT
-	TRBV5-8	-	16	TRBJ1-1	CASSVLTGTRNTEAFF	TGTGCCAGCAGCGTACTAACCGGGACACGGAACACTGAAGCTTTCTTT
-	TRBV7-7	TRBD2	14	TRBJ2-2	CASSLVAGYGELFF	TGTGCTAGCAGCTTAGTAGCGGGGTACGGGGAGCTGTTTTTT
-	TRBV4-1	TRBD1	22	TRBJ2-2	CASSPWPRDRGNDRGSAGELFF	TGCGCCAGCAGCCCGTGGCCACGGGACAGGGGAAACGACCGCGGGTCGGCCGGGGAGCTGTTTTTT
-	TRBV7-2	TRBD1	15	TRBJ2-7	CASSFGQGAPYEQYF	TGTGCCAGCAGCTTTGGACAGGGGGCCCCCTACGAGCAGTACTTC
-	TRBV7-9	-	12	TRBJ1-2	CASSTGGYGYTF	TGTGCCAGCAGCACCGGCGGTTATGGCTACACCTTC
-	TRBV28	TRBD1	14	TRBJ1-5	CASSYSGGEGAQHF	TGTGCCAGCAGTTACTCAGGGGGCGAGGGGGCCCAGCATTTT
-	TRBV13	-	17	TRBJ2-2	CASSLRDFLLNTGELFF	TGTGCCAGCAGCTTACGCGACTTTCTATTGAACACCGGGGAGCTGTTTTTT
-	TRBV6-6	TRBD1	16	TRBJ1-5	CASRVTGTGSNQPQHF	TGTGCCAGCAGGGTGACCGGGACAGGGAGCAATCAGCCCCAGCATTTT
-	TRBV5-6	TRBD1	15	TRBJ2-3	CASSYWTGGTDTQYF	TGTGCCAGCAGCTACTGGACAGGGGGAACAGATACGCAGTATTTT
once	TRBV28	-	13	TRBJ2-5	CASSANYLGSSYF	TGTGCCAGCAGTGCAAACTACCTAGGGAGTTCGTACTTC
-	TRBV5-1	-	14	TRBJ2-3	CASGSDGFTDTQYF	TGCGCCAGCGGCTCCGACGGGTTCACAGATACGCAGTATTTT
-	TRBV15	-	15	TRBJ1-1	CATSRDTEMNTEAFF	TGTGCCACCAGCAGAGACACAGAGATGAACACTGAAGCTTTCTTT
-	TRBV29-1	-	14	TRBJ1-2	CSVDIGGESGGYTF	TGCAGCGTTGATATCGGGGGGGAATCGGGAGGCTACACCTTC
few	TRBV7-9	-	13	TRBJ1-1	CASSFPGNTEAFF	TGTGCCAGCAGCTTCCCCGGGAACACTGAAGCTTTCTTT
once	TRBV30	-	14	TRBJ1-2	CAWSPTLSNYGYTF	TGTGCCTGGAGCCCAACCTTGAGTAACTATGGCTACACCTTC
-	TRBV2	-	15	TRBJ2-7	CASSLTPPRRSEQYF	TGTGCCAGCAGTCTGACTCCACCGAGGCGAAGCGAGCAGTACTTC
-	TRBV6-5	-	13	TRBJ1-2	CASSYSSGQGYTF	TGTGCCAGCAGTTACTCGAGCGGGCAGGGCTACACCTTC
-	TRBV4-1	TRBD1	14	TRBJ1-1	CASSQVSTGGEAFF	TGCGCCAGCAGCCAAGTTTCGACAGGGGGTGAAGCTTTCTTT
few	TRBV6-5	-	13	TRBJ1-1	CASTQQGNTEAFF	TGTGCCAGCACTCAACAGGGGAACACTGAAGCTTTCTTT
-	TRBV6-1	-	11	TRBJ2-3	CASRTGDTQYF	TGTGCCAGCAGAACAGGGGATACGCAGTATTTT
once	TRBV9	-	17	TRBJ2-3	CASSPAAHSSGTDTQYF	TGTGCCAGCAGCCCAGCCGCTCACAGTAGCGGCACAGATACGCAGTATTTT
-	TRBV9	TRBD2	15	TRBJ2-3	CASSASGSWTDTQYF	TGTGCCAGCAGCGCTAGCGGGAGTTGGACAGATACGCAGTATTTT
-	TRBV18	-	14	TRBJ2-5	CASSNFGPQETQYF	TGTGCCAGCTCAAACTTTGGGCCACAAGAGACCCAGTACTTC
-	TRBV28	-	13	TRBJ2-7	CASSLLYSYEQYF	TGTGCCAGCAGTTTACTATACTCCTACGAGCAGTACTTC
-	TRBV7-6	TRBD1	13	TRBJ1-2	CASRGGGFYGYTF	TGTGCCAGCAGAGGAGGGGGCTTCTATGGCTACACCTTC
-	TRBV28	-	14	TRBJ2-7	CASSVGSGAYEQYF	TGTGCCAGCAGTGTCGGGTCGGGGGCCTACGAGCAGTACTTC
once	TRBV13	TRBD2	15	TRBJ2-7	CASSGRLAVTYEQYF	TGTGCCAGCAGCGGGCGACTAGCGGTGACTTACGAGCAGTACTTC
-	TRBV6-1	TRBD1	11	TRBJ2-7	CASSQQGEQYF	TGTGCCAGCAGTCAACAGGGGGAGCAGTACTTC
once	TRBV2	TRBD1	16	TRBJ2-1	CASSTRRQGANNEQFF	TGTGCCAGCAGTACCCGGCGACAGGGGGCAAACAATGAGCAGTTCTTC
-	TRBV5-4	-	13	TRBJ1-2	CASSLGTGYGYTF	TGTGCCAGCAGCTTGGGAACAGGGTATGGCTACACCTTC
once	TRBV7-9	TRBD2	16	TRBJ2-1	CGGTSGGAGDLNEQFF	TGCGGTGGGACTAGCGGGGGGGCCGGCGACCTCAATGAGCAGTTCTTC